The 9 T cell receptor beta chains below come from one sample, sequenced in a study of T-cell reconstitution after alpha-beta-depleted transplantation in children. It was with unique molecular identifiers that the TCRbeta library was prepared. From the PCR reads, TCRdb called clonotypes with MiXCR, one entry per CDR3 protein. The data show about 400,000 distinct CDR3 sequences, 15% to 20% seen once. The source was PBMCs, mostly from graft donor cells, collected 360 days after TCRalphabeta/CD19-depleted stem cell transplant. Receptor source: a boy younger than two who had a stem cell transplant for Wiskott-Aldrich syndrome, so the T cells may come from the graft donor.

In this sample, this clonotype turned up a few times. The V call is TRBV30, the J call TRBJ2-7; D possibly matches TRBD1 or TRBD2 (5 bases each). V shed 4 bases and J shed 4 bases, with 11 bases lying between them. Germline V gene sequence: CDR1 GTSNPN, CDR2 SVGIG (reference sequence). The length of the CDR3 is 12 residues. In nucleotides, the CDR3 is TGTGCCTGGAAAGCAGGGAGATACGAGCAGTACTTC. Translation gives CAWKAGRYEQYF.

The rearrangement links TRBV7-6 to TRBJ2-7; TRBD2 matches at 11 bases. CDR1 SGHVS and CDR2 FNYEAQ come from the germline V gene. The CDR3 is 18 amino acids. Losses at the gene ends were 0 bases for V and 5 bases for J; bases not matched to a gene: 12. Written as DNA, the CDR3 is TGTGCCAGCAGCTTAGCACCGGGACTAGCGGCCCTCAGCAACGAGCAGTACTTC. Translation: CASSLAPGLAALSNEQYF.

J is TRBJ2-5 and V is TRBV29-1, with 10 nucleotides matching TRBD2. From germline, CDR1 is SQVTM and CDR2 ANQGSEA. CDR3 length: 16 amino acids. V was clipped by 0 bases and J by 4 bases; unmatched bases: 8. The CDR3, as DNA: TGCAGCGTTGAAGAAAGAGGGACTAGCGTAATAGAGACCCAGTACTTC. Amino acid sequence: CSVEERGTSVIETQYF.

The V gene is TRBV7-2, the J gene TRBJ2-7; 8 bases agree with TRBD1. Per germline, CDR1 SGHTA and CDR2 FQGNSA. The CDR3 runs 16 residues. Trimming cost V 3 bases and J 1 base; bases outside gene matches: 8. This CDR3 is CASSFSSGTGSYEQYF. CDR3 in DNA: TGTGCCAGCAGCTTTTCCTCCGGGACAGGATCCTACGAGCAGTACTTC.

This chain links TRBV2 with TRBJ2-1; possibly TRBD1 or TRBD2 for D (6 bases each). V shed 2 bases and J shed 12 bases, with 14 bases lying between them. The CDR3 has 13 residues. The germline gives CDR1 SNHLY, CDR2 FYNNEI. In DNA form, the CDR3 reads TGTGCCAGCAGTGAAAGGGGGACTGGGGGGCAGTTCTTC. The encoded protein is CASSERGTGGQFF.

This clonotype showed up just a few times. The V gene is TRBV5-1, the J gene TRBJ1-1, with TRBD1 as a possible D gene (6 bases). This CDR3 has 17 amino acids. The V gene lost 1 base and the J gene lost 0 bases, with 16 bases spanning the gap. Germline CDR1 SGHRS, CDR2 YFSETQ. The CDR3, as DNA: TGCGCCAGCAGCTTGTTCCGGGACACCATAATGAACACTGAAGCTTTCTTT. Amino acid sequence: CASSLFRDTIMNTEAFF.

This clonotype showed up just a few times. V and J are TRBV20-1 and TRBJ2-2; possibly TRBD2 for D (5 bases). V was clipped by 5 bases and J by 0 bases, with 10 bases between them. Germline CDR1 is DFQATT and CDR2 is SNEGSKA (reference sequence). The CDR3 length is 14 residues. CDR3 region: CSAPVATNTGELFF. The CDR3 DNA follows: TGCAGTGCTCCCGTAGCGACGAACACCGGGGAGCTGTTTTTT.

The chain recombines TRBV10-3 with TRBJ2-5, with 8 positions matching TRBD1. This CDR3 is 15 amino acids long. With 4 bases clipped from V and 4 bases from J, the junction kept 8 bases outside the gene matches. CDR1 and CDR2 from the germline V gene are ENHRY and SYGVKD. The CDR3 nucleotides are TGTGCCATCAGTGTACTGGACAGGGCGGGAGAGACCCAGTACTTC. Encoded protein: CAISVLDRAGETQYF.

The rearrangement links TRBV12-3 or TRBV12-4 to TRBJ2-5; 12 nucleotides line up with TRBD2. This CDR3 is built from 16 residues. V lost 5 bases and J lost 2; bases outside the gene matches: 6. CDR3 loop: CASSLRLAGVQETQYF. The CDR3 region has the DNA TGTGCCAGCAGTCTACGACTAGCGGGGGTTCAAGAGACCCAGTACTTC.